These T cell receptor beta chains were read from a single sample in a study of cytomegalovirus exposure and HLA in healthy donors. Data came from immunoSEQ multiplex PCR; TCRdb stores just in-frame clones and leaves some out. Found here are about 140,000 clones, roughly nine tenths of them singletons; the top ten hold less than 3.5%. What was sequenced was PBMCs. The receptors stem from a man aged 18 to 30 in good health and CMV-seronegative. Each CDR3 is given with its conserved first and last residue. D genes are given only for firm matches. A clone size is listed for some rows: how often the clone was seen (once, few, many), or a class if it is expanded.

J: TRBJ1-5
V: TRBV6-6
D: NA
size: few
DNA: TGTGCCAGCAGGCCGGACAGATTGCAGCCCCAGCATTTT
CDR3: CASRPDRLQPQHF

J: TRBJ2-3
V: TRBV28
D: TRBD1
size: NA
DNA: TGTGCCAGCAGTCGCGGACAGGGGCCGCTTAATACGCAGTATTTT
CDR3: CASSRGQGPLNTQYF

J: TRBJ2-3
V: TRBV6-5
D: NA
size: NA
DNA: TGTGCCAGCAGTTTTGAACAGAGCACAGATACGCAGTATTTT
CDR3: CASSFEQSTDTQYF

J: TRBJ2-5
V: TRBV7-2
D: NA
size: NA
DNA: TGTGCCAGCAGCCCCCACAGGATCTCTCAAGAGACCCAGTACTTC
CDR3: CASSPHRISQETQYF

J: TRBJ2-1
V: TRBV29-1
D: TRBD2
size: NA
DNA: TGCAGCGTTGAAGCGCGGGGGGCGCCCTACAATGAGCAGTTCTTC
CDR3: CSVEARGAPYNEQFF

J: TRBJ2-1
V: TRBV29-1
D: TRBD2
size: NA
DNA: TGCAGCGTCGAGCTGCCGGGGACTAGCGGGAGGGCTCCTGAGCAGTTCTTC
CDR3: CSVELPGTSGRAPEQFF

J: TRBJ1-2
V: TRBV5-1
D: NA
size: NA
DNA: TGCGCCAGCAGCCCGGAGGGCAGTGTCTACGATGGCTACACCTTC
CDR3: CASSPEGSVYDGYTF

J: TRBJ2-2
V: TRBV7-6
D: NA
size: once
DNA: TGTGCCAGCAGCTTAGGGACACCCACCGGGGAGCTGTTTTTT
CDR3: CASSLGTPTGELFF

J: TRBJ2-1
V: TRBV7-6
D: TRBD1
size: NA
DNA: TGTGCCAGCAGCCTCGTGGGGGACAGGGTGGAGAATGAGCAGTTCTTC
CDR3: CASSLVGDRVENEQFF

J: TRBJ2-1
V: TRBV6-5
D: TRBD2
size: NA
DNA: TGTGCCAGCAGTTACGATGCGAGCGGGAAGAATGAGCAGTTCTTC
CDR3: CASSYDASGKNEQFF

J: TRBJ2-7
V: TRBV7-2
D: TRBD2
size: once
DNA: TGTGCCAGCAGCTTAAGGCTAGCGGGGACCTACGAGCAGTACTTC
CDR3: CASSLRLAGTYEQYF

J: TRBJ1-1
V: TRBV6-1
D: NA
size: NA
DNA: TGTGCCAGCAGTGAAGGGGGCAGCCACACTGAAGCTTTCTTT
CDR3: CASSEGGSHTEAFF

J: TRBJ1-1
V: TRBV7-2
D: TRBD1
size: NA
DNA: TGTGCCAGCAGGGACAGGGGAAACACTGAAGCTTTCTTT
CDR3: CASRDRGNTEAFF

J: TRBJ2-7
V: TRBV28
D: TRBD1
size: NA
DNA: TGTGCCAGCAGTTCAATCCGATGGACAGGGGCCTACGAGCAGTACTTC
CDR3: CASSSIRWTGAYEQYF

J: TRBJ1-1
V: TRBV7-2
D: NA
size: NA
DNA: TGTGCCAGCAGCTTAGAGGGGCTGCCGAACACTGAAGCTTTCTTT
CDR3: CASSLEGLPNTEAFF

J: TRBJ1-5
V: TRBV5-5
D: TRBD1
size: NA
DNA: TGTGCCAGCAGCCCCGACAGGGTTCAGCCCCAGCATTTT
CDR3: CASSPDRVQPQHF

J: TRBJ2-1
V: TRBV27
D: TRBD2
size: NA
DNA: TGTGCCAGCAGTTTGGAGCGGGGGCGCAATGAGCAGTTCTTC
CDR3: CASSLERGRNEQFF

J: TRBJ1-1
V: TRBV11-2
D: NA
size: once
DNA: TGTGCCAGCAGCCCATCAACAGCAACAGGGGCTTTCTTT
CDR3: CASSPSTATGAFF

J: TRBJ2-1
V: TRBV7-2
D: NA
size: NA
DNA: TGTGCCAGCAGCTTAGCGGGGGGGCTAGCCTCCTACAATGAGCAGTTCTTC
CDR3: CASSLAGGLASYNEQFF

J: TRBJ2-3
V: TRBV19
D: NA
size: NA
DNA: TGTGCCAGTCGACAAAGACAGAGTGATACGCAGTATTTT
CDR3: CASRQRQSDTQYF

J: TRBJ1-2
V: TRBV28
D: NA
size: NA
DNA: TGTGCCAGCAGTTTTAACTCACTCGGCTACACCTTC
CDR3: CASSFNSLGYTF

J: TRBJ2-7
V: TRBV2
D: NA
size: NA
DNA: TGTGCCAGCAGGGAGGGACCTGGCCGGGGATGGGAGCAGTACTTC
CDR3: CASREGPGRGWEQYF

J: TRBJ2-2
V: TRBV12-1
D: NA
size: once
DNA: TGTGCCAGCAGCTCCCTGGGACTAGCGCCCGGGGAGCTGTTTTTT
CDR3: CASSSLGLAPGELFF

J: TRBJ2-7
V: TRBV5-6
D: NA
size: NA
DNA: TGTGCCAGCAGCTTTGTTACCACGGACGAGCAGTACTTC
CDR3: CASSFVTTDEQYF

J: TRBJ2-7
V: TRBV25-1
D: NA
size: NA
DNA: TGTGCCAGCAGTGAATGGGGCACTGAGCGTGGCTACGAGCAGTACTTC
CDR3: CASSEWGTERGYEQYF

J: TRBJ2-3
V: TRBV4-2
D: TRBD2
size: NA
DNA: TGTGCCAGCAGCCCCTGGACTAGCGGGGATGTTGATACGCAGTATTTT
CDR3: CASSPWTSGDVDTQYF

J: TRBJ2-3
V: TRBV5-6
D: TRBD2
size: NA
DNA: TGTGCCAGCAGGAGACTAGCGGGAGGGCCGAGGTCCACAGATACGCAGTATTTT
CDR3: CASRRLAGGPRSTDTQYF

J: TRBJ1-5
V: TRBV4-1
D: TRBD1
size: NA
DNA: TGCGCCAGCAGCCCCCGGAAAGGACAGGGTGGGGAGCCCCAGCATTTT
CDR3: CASSPRKGQGGEPQHF